The 27 T cell receptor beta chains in this list originate from one sample, sequenced in a study of T cells in Graves' hyperthyroidism and ophthalmopathy. Researchers amplified the TCR beta CDR3 regions from RNA transcripts. When the TCR CDR3 underwent first-round RT-PCR, the HTBI primer set was used. One entry per CDR3 protein, called by TCRdb with MiXCR from the multiplex PCR reads. The sample gives over 90,000 distinct CDR3 sequences, about 50% of which show up once; approximately 24% is in the top ten. Sequencing was done on a sample of blood. These receptors were obtained from a man between 40 and 49 years old with Graves' hyperthyroidism.

In this sample, this clonotype turned up many times. The chain employs TRBV6-1 and TRBJ2-7; 9 bases align to TRBD1. With 5 bases clipped from V and 0 bases from J, the junction kept 11 bases outside the gene matches. This CDR3 region has 17 residues. The germline V gene has CDR1 MNHNS and CDR2 SASEGT. The DNA of the CDR3 is TGTGCCAGCAGTCGAATGTTAGGGACAGGGTCCTCCTACGAGCAGTACTTC. Its translation: CASSRMLGTGSSYEQYF.

As for this clonotype: Because the CDR3's place on the DNA is in doubt, the DNA is left out and the CDR3 is given as listed by TCRdb. J is TRBJ2-5 and V is TRBV9; the listed D gene, TRBD1, was not tested against the DNA. Germline V gives CDR1 SGDLS, CDR2 YYNGEE. The CDR3 is 21 residues long, ends included. The CDR3 reads CASSVGGGPEKLFFGSGTQYF.

This clonotype was counted many times. This sequence joins TRBV7-6 and TRBJ1-6; 8 bases are shared with TRBD1. V shed 3 bases, J shed 8 bases, and the junction held 3 bases outside the gene matches. The CDR3 has 14 amino acids. The germline V gene has CDR1 SGHVS and CDR2 FNYEAQ. Here the CDR3 reads CASSLHRGDSPLHF. CDR3 DNA: TGTGCCAGCAGCTTGCACAGGGGGGATTCACCCCTCCACTTT.

The chain couples TRBV7-2 to TRBJ1-5, with D possibly TRBD1 on 6 matching bases. The ends were cut back, 5 bases at V and 7 bases at J, with 9 bases in the middle. The germline V gene encodes CDR1 SGHTA and CDR2 FQGNSA. This CDR3 comprises 12 residues. The CDR3 protein is CASSQGWQPQHF. The CDR3 DNA reads as TGTGCCAGCAGCCAGGGGTGGCAGCCCCAGCATTTT.

This clonotype was observed many times. J is TRBJ1-5 and V is TRBV6-1; D may be TRBD1 (5 bases). The CDR3 is made up of 15 amino acids. V gave up 3 bases and J gave up 5 bases, with 14 bases separating them. Germline-derived CDR1 and CDR2 are MNHNS and SASEGT. The CDR3 spells CASSERRDGYQPQHF. The CDR3 DNA reads TGTGCCAGCAGTGAGCGCAGGGATGGATATCAGCCCCAGCATTTT.

Regarding this clonotype: Being one base from a much bigger clone, this may be a read error. V usage is TRBV5-1 and J usage is TRBJ2-1; possible D gene TRBD2, 6 bases. The CDR3 contains 18 residues. Germline CDR1 SGHRS, CDR2 YFSETQ. CDR3 residues: CASSPAPGLPASCNEQFF. DNA of the CDR3: TGCGCCAGCAGCCCCGCCCCGGGACTCCCAGCGTCCTGCAATGAGCAGTTCTTC. The full variable domain, its missing parts supplied by reference TRBV5-1 and TRBJ2-1, is KAGVTQTPRYLIKTRGQQVTLSCSPISGHRSVSWYQQTPGQGLQFLFEYFSETQRNKGNFPGRFSGRQFSNSRSEMNVSTLELGDSALYLCASSPAPGLPASCNEQFFGPGTRLTVL.

This clonotype was seen ten or more times. The chain employs TRBV5-1 and TRBJ2-1, with 14 nucleotides matching TRBD2. The CDR3 runs 15 residues. Trimming cost V 6 bases and J 7 bases; bases outside gene matches: 6. The germline gives CDR1 SGHRS, CDR2 YFSETQ. The CDR3 DNA is TGCGCCAGCACGCCGGGACTAGCGGGGGAGAATGAGCAGTTCTTC. It codes for CASTPGLAGENEQFF.

In DNA, the CDR3 is TGTGCCTGGAGCAGAGGACAGGGGTGGAATGAGCAGTTCTTC. Its translation is CAWSRGQGWNEQFF. This chain links TRBV30 with TRBJ2-1, with TRBD1 identical over 9 bases. Germline lookup yields CDR1 GTSNPN and CDR2 SVGIG (reference sequence). V dropped 3 bases and J dropped 7; count of bases not matched to a gene: 7. CDR3 length: 14 residues.

This clonotype was counted ten times or more. The rearrangement joins TRBV7-3 to TRBJ2-5; D not resolved. CDR3 length equals 13 residues. Germline V lookup: CDR1 SGHTA, CDR2 FQGTGA. V lost 2 bases and J 1 base, leaving 5 bases between the germline ends. CDR3 amino acids: CASSLQSQETQYF. DNA for the CDR3: TGTGCCAGCAGCTTACAGTCCCAAGAGACCCAGTACTTC.

The chain joins TRBV7-9 to TRBJ1-2; 7 bases align to TRBD1. Trimming took 4 bases from V and 8 from J; bases not matched to a gene: 13. The length of the CDR3 is 15 residues. Germline V gives CDR1 SEHNR, CDR2 FQNEAQ (reference sequence). As DNA, the CDR3 is TGTGCCAGCAGCTCGCGAGGGGGCAGCTCCTTAGGCTACACCTTC. Protein product: CASSSRGGSSLGYTF.

On this clonotype itself: The conserved phenylalanine or tryptophan is not found at the CDR3 terminus, so this likely reflects a read error. This rearrangement joins TRBV2 to TRBJ1-5, with TRBD1 as a possible D gene (5 bases). Trimming stripped 6 bases from V and 4 bases from J, with 13 bases between. CDR3 size: 14 residues. From germline, CDR1 is SNHLY and CDR2 FYNNEI. The CDR3 nucleotides read TGTGCCAGCAGAGACTCGGGGGGGAATCAGCCCCAGCATTCT. Amino acids: CASRDSGGNQPQHS.

The chain links TRBV5-1 to TRBJ2-7; 11 bases are a match to TRBD2. Trimming at V came to 1 base and at J to 8 bases, leaving 8 bases not matched to a gene. Germline values: CDR1 SGHRS, CDR2 YFSETQ. This CDR3 comprises 15 residues. The CDR3 DNA reads TGCGCCAGCAGCTTGCTTAGCGGGAGGGCGGAGAAGCAGTACTTC. This translates into CASSLLSGRAEKQYF.

This clonotype was seen ten or more times. J is TRBJ2-1 and V is TRBV9, with 10 nucleotides matching TRBD2. CDR3 length: 15 amino acids. Germline CDR1 is SGDLS and CDR2 is YYNGEE. V gave up 0 bases and J gave up 9 bases; unmatched junction bases: 6. The CDR3 sequence is CASSVEESGRGEQFF. The CDR3 nucleotides read TGTGCCAGCAGCGTAGAAGAGAGCGGGAGGGGTGAGCAGTTCTTC. Full variable domain (missing parts from reference TRBV9 and TRBJ2-1): DSGVTQTPKHLITATGQRVTLRCSPRSGDLSVYWYQQSLDQGLQFLIQYYNGEERAKGNILERFSAQQFPDLHSELNLSSLELGDSALYFCASSVEESGRGEQFFGPGTRLTVL.

Within the sample, this clonotype is medium-sized (0.01 to 0.1%). The chain is built from TRBV15 and TRBJ2-5, with D maybe TRBD2 (6 bases). The CDR3 consists of 12 residues. Germline loops: CDR1 LNHNV, CDR2 YYDKDF (reference sequence). The germline V and J ends were trimmed by 8 bases and 5 bases, with 12 bases remaining between them. CDR3 amino acids: CATGRIGETQYF. The CDR3 region has the DNA TGTGCCACCGGGAGGATAGGGGAGACCCAGTACTTC.

The chain combines TRBV7-3 with TRBJ1-4; TRBD1 matches at 9 bases. V was pared by 4 bases and J by 7 bases, with 13 bases of the junction left unmatched. The CDR3 is made up of 17 amino acids. Looked up from germline, CDR1 is SGHTA and CDR2 is FQGTGA. The CDR3 nucleotides read TGTGCCAGCAGCTCAACGACAGGGGGAAGCGGGGGTGAAAAACTGTTTTTT. It is translated as CASSSTTGGSGGEKLFF.

V usage is TRBV11-1 and J usage is TRBJ2-7; D unclear. Trimming took off 11 bases at V and 3 bases at J, with 14 bases between the two ends. The CDR3 sequence is 12 residues long. Germline CDR1 and CDR2: SGHAT and FQDESV (reference sequence). The CDR3 region has the DNA TGTGCCTGGAGTCTAACAGACTACGAGCAGTACTTC. Amino acid sequence: CAWSLTDYEQYF.

Notes on this clonotype: Just one base apart from a much larger clone, this may be a read error. The chain has TRBV12-3 or TRBV12-4 and TRBJ2-7; D could derive from TRBD1 or TRBD2 (5 bases each). The V end was cut by 4 bases, the J end by 3 bases, with 25 bases between. There are 18 residues in the CDR3. CDR3 DNA: TGTGCCAGCAGTTCAGGGAGATTCTTGGCAGGGCTCTTCTACGAGCAGTACTTC. This encodes CASSSGRFLAGLFYEQYF.

In its sample, this clonotype was seen many times. The chain is built from TRBV24-1 and TRBJ2-1, with D maybe TRBD2 (6 bases). The CDR3 totals 16 residues. Germline CDR1 KGHDR, CDR2 SFDVKD. The V and J ends lost 1 base and 12 bases respectively, with 21 bases between them. The CDR3 loop reads CATSDLALGGAGRQFF. The CDR3 nucleotides read TGTGCCACCAGTGATTTAGCACTGGGTGGGGCGGGAAGGCAGTTCTTC.

Many counts were recorded for this clonotype. The CDR3 loop is CASSLVGVQETQYF. The CDR3 DNA reads TGTGCCAGCAGCTTAGTAGGGGTCCAAGAGACCCAGTACTTC. The chain has TRBV11-2 and TRBJ2-5; TRBD1 might be the D (5 bases). Per the germline V gene, CDR1 is SGHAT and CDR2 is FQNNGV. The germline V and J ends were trimmed by 1 base and 1 base, with 7 bases remaining between them. The CDR3 is made up of 14 amino acids.

This clonotype was counted once. The chain joins TRBV7-6 to TRBJ2-3; D might be TRBD1 (7 bases). Germline CDR1 is SGHVS and CDR2 is FNYEAQ. Trimming left V 4 bases short and J 9 bases short, with 17 bases between. CDR3 length: 14 amino acids. The CDR3, as DNA: TGTGCCAGCAGCTCCGGCAGGGGGGCGAACACGCAGTATTTT. It codes for CASSSGRGANTQYF.

This clonotype was recorded at least ten times. The chain has TRBV29-1 and TRBJ2-7; 12 bases map to TRBD1. J was trimmed by 5 bases and V by 1 base; bases with no gene match: 9. Germline-derived CDR1 and CDR2 are SQVTM and ANQGSEA. This CDR3 has 16 residues. The DNA of the CDR3 is TGCAGCGTTGAAGGGGGCATGGGACAGGGGGCCCACGAGCAGTACTTC. It translates to CSVEGGMGQGAHEQYF.

The chain combines TRBV28 with TRBJ1-1, with D tentatively TRBD1 (5 bases). CDR1 MDHEN and CDR2 SYDVKM come from the germline V gene. Trimming cost V 3 bases and J 2 bases, with 16 bases left between them. This CDR3 is built from 16 residues. The CDR3: CASSFFTGTSNTEAFF. The CDR3 nucleotides are TGTGCCAGCAGTTTCTTTACCGGGACTTCAAACACTGAAGCTTTCTTT.

The chain links TRBV6-2 or TRBV6-3 to TRBJ2-2; tentative D call: TRBD2 (5 bases). This CDR3 has 15 amino acids. The germline CDR1 and CDR2 sequences are MNHEY and SVGEGT. Between the trimmed V and J ends, which lost 8 bases and 3 bases, there was a span of 16 bases. The CDR3 here is CASPPLTGDTGELFF. The CDR3 coding sequence is TGTGCCAGCCCTCCCCTGACCGGGGACACCGGGGAGCTGTTTTTT.

The chain combines TRBV9 with TRBJ2-2; D uncertain. V was trimmed by 4 bases and J by 7 bases, leaving 11 bases between them. This CDR3 has 13 residues. Germline assignment: CDR1 SGDLS and CDR2 YYNGEE. Here the CDR3 reads CASSQSHSGELFF. The CDR3, as DNA: TGTGCCAGCAGCCAAAGTCATAGCGGGGAGCTGTTTTTT.

This clonotype appeared many times. The chain uses TRBV9 and TRBJ1-4; a possible D gene is TRBD1 (5 bases). V gave up 2 bases and J gave up 4 bases, with 6 bases separating them. Germline V gene data show CDR1 as SGDLS and CDR2 as YYNGEE. This CDR3 spans 13 amino acids. DNA of the CDR3: TGTGCCAGCAGCGTTGGGGGTAATGAAAAACTGTTTTTT. This encodes CASSVGGNEKLFF. Filled out from reference TRBV9 and TRBJ1-4, the complete variable domain reads DSGVTQTPKHLITATGQRVTLRCSPRSGDLSVYWYQQSLDQGLQFLIQYYNGEERAKGNILERFSAQQFPDLHSELNLSSLELGDSALYFCASSVGGNEKLFFGSGTQLSVL.

The chain links TRBV7-3 to TRBJ2-1; TRBD1 matches at 9 bases. V lost 0 bases to trimming and J lost 5 bases; unmatched junction nucleotides: 5. Germline V gene data show CDR1 as SGHTA and CDR2 as FQGTGA. This CDR3 is built from 16 residues. CDR3 nucleotide sequence: TGTGCCAGCAGCTTAACTGAGACAGGGGGGAACAATGAGCAGTTCTTC. It translates to CASSLTETGGNNEQFF.

The V gene is TRBV24-1, the J gene TRBJ2-1; 11 nucleotides agree with TRBD2. V was pared by 2 bases and J by 4 bases, with 0 bases of the junction left unmatched. This CDR3 spans 15 amino acids. The germline CDR1 and CDR2 sequences are KGHDR and SFDVKD. CDR3 sequence: CATSDSSGGYNEQFF. CDR3 DNA sequence: TGTGCCACCAGTGATTCTAGCGGGGGGTACAATGAGCAGTTCTTC.